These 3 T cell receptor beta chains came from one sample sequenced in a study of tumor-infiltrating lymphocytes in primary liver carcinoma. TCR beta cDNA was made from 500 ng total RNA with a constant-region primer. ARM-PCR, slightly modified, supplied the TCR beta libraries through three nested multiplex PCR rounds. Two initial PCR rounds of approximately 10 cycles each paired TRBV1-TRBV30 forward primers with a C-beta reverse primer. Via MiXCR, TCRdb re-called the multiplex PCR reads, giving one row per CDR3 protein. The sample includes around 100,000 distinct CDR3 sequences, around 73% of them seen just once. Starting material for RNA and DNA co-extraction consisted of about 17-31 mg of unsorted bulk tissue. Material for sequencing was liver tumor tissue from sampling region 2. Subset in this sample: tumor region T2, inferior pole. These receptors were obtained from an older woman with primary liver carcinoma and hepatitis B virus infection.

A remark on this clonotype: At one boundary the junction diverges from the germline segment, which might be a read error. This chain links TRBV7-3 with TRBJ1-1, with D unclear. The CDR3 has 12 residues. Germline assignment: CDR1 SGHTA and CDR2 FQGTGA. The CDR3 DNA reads TGTGTCACCATAATAGGAAGGACTGAGGCTTTCTTT. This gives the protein CVTIIGRTEAFF.

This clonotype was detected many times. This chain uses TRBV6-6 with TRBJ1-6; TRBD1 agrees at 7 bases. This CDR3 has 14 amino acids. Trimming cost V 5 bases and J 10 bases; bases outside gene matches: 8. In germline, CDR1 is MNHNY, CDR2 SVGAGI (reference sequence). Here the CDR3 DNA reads TGTGCCAGCAGTACAGGGCAACAGGGGTCACCCCTCCACTTT. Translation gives CASSTGQQGSPLHF.

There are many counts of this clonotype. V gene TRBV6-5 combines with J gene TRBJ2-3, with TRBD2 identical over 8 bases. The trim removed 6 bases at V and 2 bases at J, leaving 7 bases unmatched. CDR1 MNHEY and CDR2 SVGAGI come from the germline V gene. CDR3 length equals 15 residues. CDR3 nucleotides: TGTGCCAGCAGGAGAGCGGGAGTGAACACAGATACGCAGTATTTT. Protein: CASRRAGVNTDTQYF.